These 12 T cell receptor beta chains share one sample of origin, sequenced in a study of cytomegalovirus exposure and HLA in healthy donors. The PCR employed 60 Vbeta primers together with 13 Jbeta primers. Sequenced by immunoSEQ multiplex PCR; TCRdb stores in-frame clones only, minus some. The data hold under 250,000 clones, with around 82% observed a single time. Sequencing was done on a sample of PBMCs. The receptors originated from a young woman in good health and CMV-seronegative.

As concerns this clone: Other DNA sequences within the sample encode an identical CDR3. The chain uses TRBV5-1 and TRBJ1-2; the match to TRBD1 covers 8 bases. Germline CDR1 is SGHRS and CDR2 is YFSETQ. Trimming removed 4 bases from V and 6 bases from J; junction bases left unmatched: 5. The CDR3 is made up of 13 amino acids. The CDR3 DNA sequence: TGCGCCAGCAGCGAAGGACAGGGCGATGGCTACACCTTC. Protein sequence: CASSEGQGDGYTF.

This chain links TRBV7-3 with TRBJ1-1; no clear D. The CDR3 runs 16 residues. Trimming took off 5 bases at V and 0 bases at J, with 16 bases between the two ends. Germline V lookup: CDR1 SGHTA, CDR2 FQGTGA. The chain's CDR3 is CASSPLRGGLNTEAFF. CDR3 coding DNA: TGTGCCAGCAGCCCCCTTCGGGGAGGACTGAACACTGAAGCTTTCTTT.

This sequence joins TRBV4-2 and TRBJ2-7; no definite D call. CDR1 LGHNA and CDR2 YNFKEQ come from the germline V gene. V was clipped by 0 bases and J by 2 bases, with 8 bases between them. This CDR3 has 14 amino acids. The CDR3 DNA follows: TGTGCCAGCAGCCAAGAGGGCCAGACCTACGAGCAGTACTTC. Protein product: CASSQEGQTYEQYF.

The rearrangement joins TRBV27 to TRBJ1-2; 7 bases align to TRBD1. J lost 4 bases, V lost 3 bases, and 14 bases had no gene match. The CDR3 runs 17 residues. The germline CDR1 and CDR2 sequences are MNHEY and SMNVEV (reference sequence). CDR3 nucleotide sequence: TGTGCCAGCAGTTTCGCGGGACAGCGAAGCGAATTCTATGGCTACACCTTC. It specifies CASSFAGQRSEFYGYTF.

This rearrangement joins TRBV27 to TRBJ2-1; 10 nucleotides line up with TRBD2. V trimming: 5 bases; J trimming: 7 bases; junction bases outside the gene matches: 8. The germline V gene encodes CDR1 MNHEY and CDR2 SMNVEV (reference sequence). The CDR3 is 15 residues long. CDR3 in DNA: TGTGCCAGCAGTCTGCTAGCGGGAGTTCCAAATGAGCAGTTCTTC. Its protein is CASSLLAGVPNEQFF.

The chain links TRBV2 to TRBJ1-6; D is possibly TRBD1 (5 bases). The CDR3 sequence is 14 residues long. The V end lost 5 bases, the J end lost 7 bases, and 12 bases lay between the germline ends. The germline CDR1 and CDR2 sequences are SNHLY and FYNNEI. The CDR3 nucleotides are TGTGCCAGCAGTCTGACAGCCTCCAATTCACCCCTCCACTTT. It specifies CASSLTASNSPLHF. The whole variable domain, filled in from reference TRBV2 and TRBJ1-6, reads EPEVTQTPSHQVTQMGQEVILRCVPISNHLYFYWYRQILGQKVEFLVSFYNNEISEKSEIFDDQFSVERPDGSNFTLKIRSTKLEDSAMYFCASSLTASNSPLHFGNGTRLTVT.

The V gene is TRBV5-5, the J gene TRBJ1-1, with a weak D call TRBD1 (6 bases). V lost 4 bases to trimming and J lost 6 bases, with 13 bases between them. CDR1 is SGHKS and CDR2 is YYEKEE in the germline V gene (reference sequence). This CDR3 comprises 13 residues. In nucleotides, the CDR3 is TGTGCCAGCAGCGTCGGCAGGGGCGCTGAAGCTTTCTTT. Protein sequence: CASSVGRGAEAFF. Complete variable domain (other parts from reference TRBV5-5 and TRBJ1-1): DAGVTQSPTHLIKTRGQQVTLRCSPISGHKSVSWYQQVLGQGPQFIFQYYEKEERGRGNFPDRFSARQFPNYSSELNVNALLLGDSALYLCASSVGRGAEAFFGQGTRLTVV.

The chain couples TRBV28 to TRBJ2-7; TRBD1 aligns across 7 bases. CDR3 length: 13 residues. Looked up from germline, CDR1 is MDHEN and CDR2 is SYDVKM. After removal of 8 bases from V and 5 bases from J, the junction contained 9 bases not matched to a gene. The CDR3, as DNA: TGTGCCAGCGACCCTAGGGGGCCCAACGAGCAGTACTTC. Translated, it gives CASDPRGPNEQYF.

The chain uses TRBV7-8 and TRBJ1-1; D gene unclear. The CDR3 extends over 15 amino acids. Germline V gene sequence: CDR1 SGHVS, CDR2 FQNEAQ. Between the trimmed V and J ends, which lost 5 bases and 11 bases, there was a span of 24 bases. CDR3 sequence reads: CASSPGVRSMVMAFF. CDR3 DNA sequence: TGTGCCAGCAGCCCAGGCGTTCGCTCTATGGTCATGGCTTTCTTT.

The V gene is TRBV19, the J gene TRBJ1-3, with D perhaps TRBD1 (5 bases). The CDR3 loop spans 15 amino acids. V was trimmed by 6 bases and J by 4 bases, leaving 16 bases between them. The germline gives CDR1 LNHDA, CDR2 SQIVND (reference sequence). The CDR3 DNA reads TGTGCCAGTAGGTTTATGGGGCTCGGAGGAAACACCATATATTTT. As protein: CASRFMGLGGNTIYF.

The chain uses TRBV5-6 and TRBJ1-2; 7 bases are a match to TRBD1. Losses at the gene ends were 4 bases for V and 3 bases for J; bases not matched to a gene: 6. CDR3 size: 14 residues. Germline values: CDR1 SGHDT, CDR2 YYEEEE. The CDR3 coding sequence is TGTGCCAGCAGCCAGGACAGGCCACACTATGGCTACACCTTC. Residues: CASSQDRPHYGYTF.

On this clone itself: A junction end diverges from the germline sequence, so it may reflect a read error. DNA for the CDR3: TGTTCCAGCAGCTCACAACTAGCGGGAGCTCTGTACCAAGAGACCCAGTACTTC. Its protein product is CSSSSQLAGALYQETQYF. This chain joins TRBV7-9 and TRBJ2-5; 11 bases agree with TRBD2. The CDR3 length is 18 residues. CDR1 and CDR2 (germline): SEHNR, FQNEAQ (reference sequence).